This TCR beta chain was documented in a study of T cell responses to AZD1222 COVID-19 vaccine (dated by TCRdb to about 2021). General notes on the study: AZD1222 recipients whose second dose came at about 4 weeks and those whose second dose came at about 12 weeks were combined into one group, since spike-specific TCR depth and breadth did not differ between the two schedules. Trial participants were enrolled into age subgroups of 18-55, 56-69 and 70-plus years, which contained roughly 150, 30 and 60 TCR-sequenced participants, respectively. TCR sequencing covered roughly 230 trial participants: 207 given two doses of AZD1222 and 26 given two doses of MenACWY control vaccine.

Beyond this particular receptor, the publication reports: The 56-69-year group was small, and its depth increase did not reach significance, likely because of low power. Most participants were white British and females outnumbered males, and the authors suggested that clonal diversity may have been underestimated. CD4 TCRs associated with the vaccine covered the entire spike protein, and the dominant responses were in regions 160-218 and 743-854. Only 5 to 7 AZD1222 recipients were SARS-CoV-2 seropositive at baseline, limiting conclusions about previously exposed vaccinees. Reportedly, close to half of the unique spike-specific TCRs recognized epitopes lying outside the regions that are mutated in the B.1.351 and B.1.1.7 variants. Because no samples from the day 14 peak response were available, repertoires could be characterized only after the peak T cell response. A significant rise in spike-specific TCR breadth and depth was observed after two AZD1222 doses relative to day 0 and relative to MenACWY recipients.

There are 14 amino acids in the CDR3, from cysteine to phenylalanine inclusive. The retained sequence is limited to the CDR3, 42 bases, with the frame set at the first base. V loses 4 bases, J loses 4 bases, and the germline ends lie 10 bases apart. Via the germline V gene, CDR1 is SNHLY and CDR2 FYNNEI. The CDR3 regions of human TCRbeta chains were analyzed by immunosequencing. Under the source paper's analysis protocol: TCRs in the repertoires were matched against a reference library of SARS-CoV-2-specific TCRs that had been generated with the MIRA antigen-specificity platform. Breadth was defined as the fraction of unique TCRs that were SARS-CoV-2-associated. Depth was defined as the fraction of total T cells that were SARS-CoV-2-associated. Each spike-specific TCR was assigned to its reactive spike region and to a CD4 or CD8 class using the MIRA data. Log10-transformed breadth and depth values were compared by one-way ANOVA with Sidak's multiple comparisons tests. Imported from immuneACCESS, the table was reduced by TCRdb to in-frame sequences with V and J called. These copies leave out some clones; in studies compared against another copy, an unresolved V gene accounts for under half, and the cause of the remainder is not known. The D gene and trimming were derived from the DNA, and the V and J assignments and clone size from that table. This sample is represented by over 150,000 clones; around 87% of them were singletons. The leading ten clones occupy about 6.9% of the sample.

Comment on this clone: The antigen this receptor binds is unknown. There are no base qualities to consult, and no much larger clone falls within one base.

The time point label on this specimen signifies: baseline before first vaccination. Vaccinee samples came from UK trials COV001 and COV002, including a single-blind randomized controlled phase 2/3 trial of AZD1222 (ChAdOx1 nCoV-19) in healthy adults. For TCRbeta chain sequencing, PBMC samples were collected from trial participants at day 0 and at day 28 after the second dose. The V and J genes are TRBV2 and TRBJ2-2, and possibly TRBD1, on 6 matching bases. The TCR sequence derives from an adult in good health. This specimen consisted of peripheral blood, obtained on day 0 of AZD1222 vaccination. The nucleotide sequence reads TGTGCCAGCAGTGGCGGCAGGGGCACCGGGGAGCTGTTTTTT. Its coded protein is CASSGGRGTGELFF.